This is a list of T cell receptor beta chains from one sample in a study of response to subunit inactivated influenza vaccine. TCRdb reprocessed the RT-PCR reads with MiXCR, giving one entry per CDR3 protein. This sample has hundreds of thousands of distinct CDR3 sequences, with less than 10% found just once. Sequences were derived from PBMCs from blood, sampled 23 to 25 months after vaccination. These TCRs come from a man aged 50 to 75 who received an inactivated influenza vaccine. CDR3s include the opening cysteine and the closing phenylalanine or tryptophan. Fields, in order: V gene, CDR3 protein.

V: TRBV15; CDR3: CATSREVSSYNEQFF
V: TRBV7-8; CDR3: CASSPRELAGPYEQYF
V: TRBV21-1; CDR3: CASSKDCTSGGYRETQYF
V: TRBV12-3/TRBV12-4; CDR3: CASSSDSVYGYTF
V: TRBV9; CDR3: CASQGTSDNNEQFF
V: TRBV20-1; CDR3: CSGRPGASEQFF
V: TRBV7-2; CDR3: CASSWGPARSGNTIYF
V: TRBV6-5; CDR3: CASSYSLAGVYEQYF
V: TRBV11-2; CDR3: CASSLEDRGIAGVETGELFF
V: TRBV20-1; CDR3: CSARDPLGRGGGNTIYF
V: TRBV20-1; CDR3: CSARAGRQHNYGYTF
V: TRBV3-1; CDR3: CASSQAGARNTQYF
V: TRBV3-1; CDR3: CASSQQLGYEQYF
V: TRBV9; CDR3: CASSASGDSSPLHF
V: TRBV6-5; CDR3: CASASWETQYF
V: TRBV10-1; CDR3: CASRRTRNTEAFF
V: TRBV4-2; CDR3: CASSQDFGGDNEQFF
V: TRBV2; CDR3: CASSEFGYFEAFF
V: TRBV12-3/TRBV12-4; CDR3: CASSFRVRDEQYF
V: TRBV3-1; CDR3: CASSQDRAVAGHTGELFF
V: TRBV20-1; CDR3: CSAGTSGYYEQYF
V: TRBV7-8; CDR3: CASSLEGGRKTQYF
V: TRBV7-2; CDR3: CASSSTSEDTQYF
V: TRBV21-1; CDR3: CANSKISGLAGGELFF
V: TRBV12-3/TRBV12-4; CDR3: CASSLEQTSTDTQYF
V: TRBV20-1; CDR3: CSARNLRGSTEAFF
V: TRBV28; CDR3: CASRSPQNFYEQYF
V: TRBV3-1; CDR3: CASSQDERFTDTQYF
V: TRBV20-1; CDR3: CSALTGTGGTDTQYF
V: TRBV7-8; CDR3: CASSPIRANTGELFF
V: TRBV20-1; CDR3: CSARDLGPEETQYF
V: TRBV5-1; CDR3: CASSWTSGGTGELFF
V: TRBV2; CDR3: CASIGTGGFSPLHF
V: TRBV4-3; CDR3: CASSLTSESYNEQFF
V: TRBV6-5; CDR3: CASTYSSLSGPAFF
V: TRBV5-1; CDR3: CASSLVGTQETQYF
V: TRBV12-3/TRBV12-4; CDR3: CASSLGTAIARDVAEAFF
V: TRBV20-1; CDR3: CSARRKVHTGELFF
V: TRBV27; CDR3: CASSFAGSDIQYF
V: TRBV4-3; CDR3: CASSLGTENSPLHF
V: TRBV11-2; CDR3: CASSLGTSGSLTSGTDTQYF